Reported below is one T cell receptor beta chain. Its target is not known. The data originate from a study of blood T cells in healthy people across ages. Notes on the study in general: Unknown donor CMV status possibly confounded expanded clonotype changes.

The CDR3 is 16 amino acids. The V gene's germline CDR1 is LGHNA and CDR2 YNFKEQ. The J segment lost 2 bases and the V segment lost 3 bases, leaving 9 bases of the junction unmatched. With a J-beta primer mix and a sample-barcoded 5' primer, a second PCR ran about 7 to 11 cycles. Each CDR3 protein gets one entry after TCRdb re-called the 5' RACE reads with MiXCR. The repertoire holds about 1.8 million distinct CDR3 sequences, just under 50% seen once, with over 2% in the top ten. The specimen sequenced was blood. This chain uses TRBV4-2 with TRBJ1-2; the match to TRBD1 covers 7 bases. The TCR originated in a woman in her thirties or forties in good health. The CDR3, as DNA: TGTGCCAGCAGCCAGATAGACAGGGAGGGGAACTATGGCTACACCTTC. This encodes CASSQIDREGNYGYTF.